A single sample is the source of the 25 T cell receptor beta chains below, sequenced in a study of cytomegalovirus exposure and HLA in healthy donors. The PCR ran on 60 Vbeta and 13 Jbeta primers. Clones were sequenced by immunoSEQ multiplex PCR, and TCRdb holds only the in-frame ones, with some missing. In all, the sample yields about 33,000 clones. Sequenced: PBMCs. The receptors here all came from a middle-aged man in good health and CMV-seronegative.

V usage is TRBV19 and J usage is TRBJ2-3; the D gene is possibly TRBD1 (6 bases). The CDR3 sequence is 13 residues long. The germline CDR1 and CDR2 sequences are LNHDA and SQIVND (reference sequence). V shed 11 bases and J shed 2 bases, with 14 bases lying between them. Written as DNA, the CDR3 is TGTGCCGTTACAACAGGGAACACAGATACGCAGTATTTT. It translates to CAVTTGNTDTQYF.

The chain is built from TRBV10-3 and TRBJ1-5; TRBD1 agrees at 8 bases. Trimming cost V 6 bases and J 0 bases; bases outside gene matches: 4. This CDR3 contains 15 residues. From germline, CDR1 is ENHRY and CDR2 SYGVKD. DNA for the CDR3: TGTGCCATCAGGGCGACAGGGGATAGCAATCAGCCCCAGCATTTT. It is translated as CAIRATGDSNQPQHF.

The chain carries TRBV28 and TRBJ1-5; D is uncertain. CDR1 and CDR2 from the germline V gene are MDHEN and SYDVKM. The CDR3 loop spans 14 amino acids. Trimming cost V 1 base and J 7 bases, with 11 bases left between them. CDR3 region: CASSLYVPGQPQHF. The CDR3 coding sequence is TGTGCCAGCAGTTTATACGTACCGGGGCAGCCCCAGCATTTT. The full variable domain, completed using reference TRBV28 and TRBJ1-5, is DVKVTQSSRYLVKRTGEKVFLECVQDMDHENMFWYRQDPGLGLRLIYFSYDVKMKEKGDIPEGYSVSREKKERFSLILESASTNQTSMYLCASSLYVPGQPQHFGDGTRLSIL.

The chain links TRBV4-1 to TRBJ2-3; 9 bases line up with TRBD2. This CDR3 contains 18 residues. Germline CDR1 is MGHRA and CDR2 is YSYEKL. The trim removed 1 base at V and 6 bases at J, leaving 14 bases unmatched. The CDR3 DNA reads TGCGCCAGCAGCCAAGGATGGGGGTTGGTAGCGGGAGCCGATACGCAGTATTTT. Amino acid sequence: CASSQGWGLVAGADTQYF.

V usage is TRBV9 and J usage is TRBJ1-4; 7 nucleotides line up with TRBD1. Germline V gives CDR1 SGDLS, CDR2 YYNGEE. V was pared by 3 bases and J by 7 bases, with 9 bases of the junction left unmatched. The CDR3 runs to 15 residues. The CDR3 loop reads CASSETGAGGEKLFF. CDR3 nucleotides: TGTGCCAGCAGCGAAACAGGGGCAGGAGGTGAAAAACTGTTTTTT.

This chain connects TRBV7-2 to TRBJ1-1, with D unclear. The V end was cut by 5 bases, the J end by 0 bases, with 10 bases between. CDR3 size: 14 residues. Germline-derived CDR1 and CDR2 are SGHTA and FQGNSA. CDR3 in amino acids: CASSRGPLNTEAFF. CDR3 nucleotide sequence: TGTGCCAGCAGCCGCGGGCCACTGAACACTGAAGCTTTCTTT.

This chain connects TRBV5-8 to TRBJ2-5, with D possibly TRBD2 on 7 matching bases. The ends were cut back, 2 bases at V and 1 base at J, with 15 bases in the middle. This CDR3 has 16 amino acids. The germline gives CDR1 SGHTS, CDR2 YDEGEE. The CDR3 here is CASSLGGGRTQETQYF. The CDR3 coding sequence is TGTGCCAGCAGCTTAGGGGGGGGGCGAACCCAAGAGACCCAGTACTTC.

The chain recombines TRBV6-1 with TRBJ1-5; 7 bases line up with TRBD1. The length of the CDR3 is 14 residues. Germline V gene lookup returns CDR1 MNHNS and CDR2 SASEGT. V gave up 8 bases and J gave up 2 bases; unmatched junction bases: 6. CDR3 in DNA: TGTGCCAGCGGGTGGGACAGAGGCAATCAGCCCCAGCATTTT. Amino acids: CASGWDRGNQPQHF.

J is TRBJ2-2 and V is TRBV7-9, with 12 bases lining up with TRBD2. The CDR3 length is 17 residues. Germline trimming cut 5 bases from V and 3 bases from J; bases unmatched to any gene: 7. Germline CDR1 and CDR2: SEHNR and FQNEAQ (reference sequence). The CDR3 nucleotides are TGTGCCAGCAGCCAGACTAGCGGGAGTGTAGACACCGGGGAGCTGTTTTTT. It translates to CASSQTSGSVDTGELFF.

V and J are TRBV6-5 and TRBJ1-2; 10 bases match TRBD1. Germline V gene data show CDR1 as MNHEY and CDR2 as SVGAGI. Trimming cost V 5 bases and J 7 bases; bases outside gene matches: 4. The CDR3 sequence is 13 residues long. This chain's CDR3 is CASSRQGAGGYTF. CDR3 in DNA: TGTGCCAGCAGTAGACAGGGGGCAGGTGGCTACACCTTC.

V gene TRBV4-1 combines with J gene TRBJ1-1, with TRBD1 matching over 8 bases. The CDR3 is 15 residues long. Trimming removed 3 bases from V and 7 bases from J; junction bases left unmatched: 10. Germline V gives CDR1 MGHRA, CDR2 YSYEKL. CDR3 protein: CASSQGQASSSEAFF. Written as DNA, the CDR3 is TGCGCCAGCAGCCAGGGACAGGCCTCAAGCAGTGAAGCTTTCTTT.

The V and J genes are TRBV5-1 and TRBJ2-7; TRBD1 agrees at 9 bases. CDR1 is SGHRS, CDR2 YFSETQ, per germline. The CDR3 is 15 amino acids. The V segment lost 4 bases and the J segment 4 bases; nucleotides outside the gene matches: 9. The CDR3, as DNA: TGCGCCAGCAGCCCGGCCCCGGGACAGGGATACGAGCAGTACTTC. This translates into CASSPAPGQGYEQYF.

The chain uses TRBV6-6 and TRBJ2-2; D may be TRBD1 (5 bases). V was trimmed by 0 bases and J by 2 bases, leaving 10 bases between them. This CDR3 has 16 amino acids. CDR1 is MNHNY and CDR2 is SVGAGI in the germline V gene (reference sequence). The CDR3 sequence: CASSYSGRANTGELFF. In DNA form, the CDR3 reads TGTGCCAGCAGTTACTCAGGCAGGGCAAACACCGGGGAGCTGTTTTTT.

This chain uses TRBV7-3 with TRBJ2-5; TRBD2 matches at 10 bases. J was trimmed by 5 bases and V by 5 bases; bases with no gene match: 8. The CDR3 runs 15 residues. Germline V gives CDR1 SGHTA, CDR2 FQGTGA. CDR3 amino acids: CASSRTSGKDETQYF. In DNA, the CDR3 is TGTGCCAGCAGCCGAACTAGCGGGAAAGACGAGACCCAGTACTTC.

This clone is classed as medium-sized by frequency. The J gene is TRBJ1-3, the V gene TRBV7-9, with 10 bases fitting TRBD1. After removal of 5 bases from V and 2 bases from J, the junction contained 3 bases not matched to a gene. Germline loops: CDR1 SEHNR, CDR2 FQNEAQ (reference sequence). CDR3 length: 15 amino acids. DNA for the CDR3: TGTGCCAGCAGCCGACAGGGGGCGCCTGGAAACACCATATATTTT. It yields the protein CASSRQGAPGNTIYF.

CDR3 sequence: CASRPRDRAYTGELFF. The CDR3 DNA reads as TGTGCCAGTAGACCCCGGGACAGGGCCTACACCGGGGAGCTGTTTTTT. This sequence joins TRBV19 and TRBJ2-2, with 9 bases matching TRBD1. The germline CDR1 and CDR2 sequences are LNHDA and SQIVND (reference sequence). The CDR3 loop spans 16 amino acids. Germline trimming cut 6 bases from V and 3 bases from J; bases unmatched to any gene: 8.

The rearrangement uses TRBV30 and TRBJ2-7; D unresolved. Germline V CDR1 and CDR2: GTSNPN, SVGIG (reference sequence). V was trimmed by 3 bases and J by 6 bases, leaving 12 bases between them. CDR3 length: 12 residues. CDR3 nucleotide sequence: TGTGCCTGGAGGACCGGAAGGAGCGAGCAGTACTTC. As protein: CAWRTGRSEQYF.

The rearrangement joins TRBV18 to TRBJ1-1, with D perhaps matching TRBD1 (5 bases). Germline-derived CDR1 and CDR2 are KGHSH and LQKENI. The CDR3 spans 14 residues. V gave up 8 bases and J gave up 0 bases, with 13 bases separating them. This CDR3 is CASRLQTVNTEAFF. CDR3 DNA sequence: TGTGCCAGCCGCCTTCAGACAGTGAACACTGAAGCTTTCTTT. The full variable domain, completed using reference TRBV18 and TRBJ1-1, is NAGVMQNPRHLVRRRGQEARLRCSPMKGHSHVYWYRQLPEEGLKFMVYLQKENIIDESGMPKERFSAEFPKEGPSILRIQQVVRGDSAAYFCASRLQTVNTEAFFGQGTRLTVV.

This chain joins TRBV27 and TRBJ1-5; no clear D. Germline lookup yields CDR1 MNHEY and CDR2 SMNVEV (reference sequence). This CDR3 is 18 amino acids long. V was clipped by 1 base and J by 3 bases, with 19 bases between them. CDR3 in amino acids: CASSLLLIRLPFNQPQHF. CDR3 sequence (DNA): TGTGCCAGCAGTTTATTGTTGATTCGACTACCTTTCAATCAGCCCCAGCATTTT.

Its frequency marks this clone as medium-sized. CDR3 coding DNA: TGTGCCAGCAGCTTGGGTAACTCGGAAGCTTTCTTT. Translating gives CASSLGNSEAFF. The chain is built from TRBV5-4 and TRBJ1-1; D uncertain. V shed 0 bases and J shed 8 bases, with 8 bases lying between them. Germline V gene sequence: CDR1 SGHNT, CDR2 YYREEE (reference sequence). CDR3 length equals 12 residues.

The gene calls are TRBV6-5 and TRBJ1-1, with 8 positions matching TRBD1. With V trimmed by 2 bases and J by 5 bases, 7 bases remained unmatched. Germline assignment: CDR1 MNHEY and CDR2 SVGAGI. The CDR3 extends over 15 amino acids. CDR3 protein: CASSYGGQARTEAFF. The CDR3 bases are TGTGCCAGCAGTTACGGGGGACAGGCCCGGACTGAAGCTTTCTTT.

The chain uses TRBV7-2 and TRBJ1-2; 7 nucleotides line up with TRBD1. V lost 5 bases to trimming and J lost 1 base; unmatched junction nucleotides: 7. The CDR3 has 15 residues. From germline, CDR1 is SGHTA and CDR2 FQGNSA. In nucleotides, the CDR3 is TGTGCCAGCAGCCTCTCCGGGACAGATAACTATGGCTACACCTTC. It yields the protein CASSLSGTDNYGYTF.

V gene TRBV28 combines with J gene TRBJ2-5; 7 positions agree with TRBD1. CDR1 is MDHEN, CDR2 SYDVKM, per germline. This CDR3 spans 15 amino acids. The ends lost 5 bases at V and 1 base at J; junction bases unmatched: 7. The CDR3 bases are TGTGCCAGCAGTATACAGGGGCGAAGCCAAGAGACCCAGTACTTC. It translates to CASSIQGRSQETQYF.

Remarks on this clone: One end of the junction varies from germline; a read error may be responsible. The rearrangement links TRBV7-2 to TRBJ2-1; 13 bases match TRBD2. This CDR3 is 13 amino acids long. Germline V gives CDR1 SGHTA, CDR2 FQGNSA. The CDR3 region is CASSLQGTSGKVF. CDR3 sequence (DNA): TGTGCCAGCAGCTTACAAGGGACTAGCGGGAAGGTCTTC.

This chain uses TRBV10-3 with TRBJ2-2, with TRBD2 matching over 9 bases. V lost 8 bases and J lost 4; bases outside the gene matches: 11. The CDR3 runs 16 residues. Germline V gives CDR1 ENHRY, CDR2 SYGVKD. CDR3 sequence (DNA): TGTGCCATCTCTCTGGGACTAGCCCGCGGCACCGGGGAGCTGTTTTTT. Translating it yields CAISLGLARGTGELFF.